This T cell receptor beta chain was recovered during a study of shared clonotypes between healthy human individuals. Only in-frame clones appear in the TCRdb table, and some are missing; sequencing was by immunoSEQ multiplex PCR. Seen here are some 600,000 clones, 90% to 97% observed once, and the top ten hold approximately 0.1%. V lost 6 bases and J lost 4, with 12 bases in between. The CDR3 has 13 amino acids. From germline, CDR1 is MDHEN and CDR2 SYDVKM. The naive CD8 fraction comprised CD45RO-negative cells positively selected for CCR7 and excluded terminally differentiated effector memory CD45RA+ cells.

The J gene is TRBJ1-2, the V gene TRBV28; D is possibly TRBD1 (6 bases). The sequencing input was naive CD8+ T cells sorted from blood. The sequence was collected from a woman in her twenties or thirties in good health. This chain's CDR3 is CASSGQGSYGYTF. The CDR3 nucleotides are TGTGCCAGCAGCGGGCAGGGGAGCTATGGCTACACCTTC.